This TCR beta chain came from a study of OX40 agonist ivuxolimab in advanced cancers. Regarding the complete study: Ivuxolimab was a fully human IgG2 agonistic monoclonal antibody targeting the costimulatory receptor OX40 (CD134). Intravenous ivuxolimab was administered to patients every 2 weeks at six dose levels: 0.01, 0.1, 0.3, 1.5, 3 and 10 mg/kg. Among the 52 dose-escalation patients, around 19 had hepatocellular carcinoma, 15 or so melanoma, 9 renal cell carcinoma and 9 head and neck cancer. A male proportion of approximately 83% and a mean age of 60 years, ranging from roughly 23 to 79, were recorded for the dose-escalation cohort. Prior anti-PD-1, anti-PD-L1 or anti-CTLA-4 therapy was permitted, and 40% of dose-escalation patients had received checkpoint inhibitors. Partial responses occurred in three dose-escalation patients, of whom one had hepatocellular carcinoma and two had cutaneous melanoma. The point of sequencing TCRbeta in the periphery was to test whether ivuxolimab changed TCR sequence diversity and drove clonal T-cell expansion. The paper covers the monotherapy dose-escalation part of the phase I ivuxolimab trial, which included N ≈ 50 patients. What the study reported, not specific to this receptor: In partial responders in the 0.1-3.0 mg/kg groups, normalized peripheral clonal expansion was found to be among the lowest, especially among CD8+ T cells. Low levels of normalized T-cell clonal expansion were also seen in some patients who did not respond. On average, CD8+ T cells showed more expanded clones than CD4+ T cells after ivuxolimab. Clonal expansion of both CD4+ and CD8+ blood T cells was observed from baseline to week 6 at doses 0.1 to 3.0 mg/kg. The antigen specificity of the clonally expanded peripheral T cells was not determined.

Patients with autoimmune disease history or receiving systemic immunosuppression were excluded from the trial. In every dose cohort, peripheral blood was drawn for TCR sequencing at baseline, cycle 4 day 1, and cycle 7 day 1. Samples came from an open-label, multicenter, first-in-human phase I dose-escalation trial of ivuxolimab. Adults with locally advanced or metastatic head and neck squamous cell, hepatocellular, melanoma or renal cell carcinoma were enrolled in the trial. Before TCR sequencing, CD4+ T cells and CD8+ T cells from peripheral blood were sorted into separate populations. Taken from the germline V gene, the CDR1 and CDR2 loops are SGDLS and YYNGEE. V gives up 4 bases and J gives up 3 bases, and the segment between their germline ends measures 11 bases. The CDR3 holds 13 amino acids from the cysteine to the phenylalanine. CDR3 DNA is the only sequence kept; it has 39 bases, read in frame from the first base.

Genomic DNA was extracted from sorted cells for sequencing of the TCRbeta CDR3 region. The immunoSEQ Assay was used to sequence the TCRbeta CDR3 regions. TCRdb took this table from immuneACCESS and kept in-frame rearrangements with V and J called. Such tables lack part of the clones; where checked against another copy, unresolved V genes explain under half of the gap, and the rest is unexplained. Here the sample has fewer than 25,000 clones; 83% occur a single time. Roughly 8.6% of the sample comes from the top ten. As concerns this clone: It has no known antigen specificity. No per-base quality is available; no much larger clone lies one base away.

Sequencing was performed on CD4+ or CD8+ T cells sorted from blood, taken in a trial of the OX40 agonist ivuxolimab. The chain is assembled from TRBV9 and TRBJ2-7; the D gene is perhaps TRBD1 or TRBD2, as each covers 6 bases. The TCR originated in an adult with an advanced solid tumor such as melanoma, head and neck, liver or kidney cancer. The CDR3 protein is CASSRGQGYEQYF. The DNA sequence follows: TGTGCCAGCAGCCGGGGGCAAGGCTACGAGCAGTACTTC.